The present entry profiles one T cell receptor beta chain with its context. Its antigen is unidentified. The sample originates from a study of long-term antiretroviral therapy in people with HIV. The CDR3 is made up of 16 amino acids. Trimming took off 2 bases at V and 0 bases at J, with 11 bases between the two ends. From germline, CDR1 is SGDLS and CDR2 YYNGEE. Study-level points and caveats: Although diversity increased after ART, it remained lower than in transplant donor controls. Drawn between about 2004 and 2018, the blood was possibly obtained under older ART regimens.

Version v3.0 of the immunoSEQ assay ran at survey level. Assay: immunoSEQ multiplex PCR; the TCRdb copy retains only in-frame clones and omits some. The profile shows around 29,000 clones, over 85% of them singletons. The sample here was unsorted PBMCs, taken less than 6.8 years after starting antiretroviral therapy. This clonotype was obtained from a woman aged 40 to 55 with HIV. The chain carries TRBV9 and TRBJ2-2; D perhaps matches TRBD2 (6 bases). This CDR3 is CASSVIGTPNTGELFF. In DNA form, the CDR3 reads TGTGCCAGCAGCGTGATCGGGACTCCGAACACCGGGGAGCTGTTTTTT.